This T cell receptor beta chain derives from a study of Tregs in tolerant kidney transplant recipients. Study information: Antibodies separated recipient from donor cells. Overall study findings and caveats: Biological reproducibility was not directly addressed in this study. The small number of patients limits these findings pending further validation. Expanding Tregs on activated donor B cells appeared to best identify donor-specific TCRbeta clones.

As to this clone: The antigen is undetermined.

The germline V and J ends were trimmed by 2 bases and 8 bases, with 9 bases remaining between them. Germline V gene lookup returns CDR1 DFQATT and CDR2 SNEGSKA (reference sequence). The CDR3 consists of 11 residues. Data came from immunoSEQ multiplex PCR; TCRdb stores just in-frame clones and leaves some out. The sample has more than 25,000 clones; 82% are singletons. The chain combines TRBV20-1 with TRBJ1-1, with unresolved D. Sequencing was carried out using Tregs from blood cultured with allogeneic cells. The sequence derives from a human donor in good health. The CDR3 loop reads CSARTQREAFF. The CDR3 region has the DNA TGCAGTGCTAGAACGCAGCGGGAAGCTTTCTTT.